These 30 T cell receptor beta chains were all obtained from the same sample, sequenced in a study of post-analysis software for immune sequencing data. Broader study findings: Five TRBV segments (TRBV5-6, TRBV5-1 and TRBV20-1 among them) occurred more frequently in patients than in controls.

Sequencing libraries made from TCR beta cDNA carried unique molecular identifiers. TCRdb reprocessed the PCR reads with MiXCR, giving one entry per CDR3 protein. Among roughly 800,000 distinct CDR3 sequences listed, roughly half were seen once. The antigens these receptors bind are not known. Material: blood. These TCRs come from a girl aged 5 to 17 with multiple sclerosis.

Only a few counts were recorded for this clonotype. The chain has TRBV4-2 and TRBJ2-5; TRBD2 matches 10 bases. The germline CDR1 and CDR2 sequences are LGHNA and YNFKEQ. V was clipped by 0 bases and J by 8 bases; unmatched bases: 9. The CDR3 sequence is 16 residues long. The DNA for the CDR3 is TGTGCCAGCAGCCAAGATAAATCGCTAGCGGGAGTAACCCAGTACTTC. Translated: CASSQDKSLAGVTQYF.

This clonotype was detected only once. J is TRBJ1-4 and V is TRBV6-5, with D maybe TRBD1 (5 bases). Trimming removed 5 bases at V and 6 bases at J, with 13 bases between. CDR3 size: 14 residues. Per the germline V gene, CDR1 is MNHEY and CDR2 is SVGAGI. CDR3 in amino acids: CASSNRFKDEKLFF. CDR3 bases: TGTGCCAGCAGTAACAGGTTTAAGGATGAAAAACTGTTTTTT.

In this sample, this clonotype turned up a few times. V is TRBV15 and J is TRBJ2-7, with 10 positions matching TRBD2. With V trimmed by 2 bases and J by 1 base, 5 bases remained unmatched. Germline V gene sequence: CDR1 LNHNV, CDR2 YYDKDF (reference sequence). The CDR3 is 16 amino acids. CDR3 amino acids: CATSRWSSGSSYEQYF. The CDR3 bases are TGTGCCACCAGCAGATGGTCTAGCGGGAGTTCCTACGAGCAGTACTTC.

This chain uses TRBV5-4 with TRBJ2-7; 14 positions match TRBD2. The CDR3 has 15 residues. Germline V CDR1 and CDR2: SGHNT, YYREEE (reference sequence). The junction had 9 bases not matched to a gene; V was cut back by 6 bases and J by 7 bases. As DNA, the CDR3 is TGTGCCAGCAACGCCGGGACTAGCGGGAGCAATGAGCAGTACTTC. Its translation: CASNAGTSGSNEQYF.

The rearrangement joins TRBV7-3 to TRBJ2-7; 7 bases map to TRBD1. Germline trimming cut 5 bases from V and 6 bases from J; bases unmatched to any gene: 10. Germline V gene lookup returns CDR1 SGHTA and CDR2 FQGTGA. This CDR3 is built from 14 residues. CDR3 sequence (DNA): TGTGCCAGCAGCACCGGGACAGTGCCTGGCGAGCAGTACTTC. Encoded protein: CASSTGTVPGEQYF.

This chain connects TRBV27 to TRBJ2-7; 8 bases match TRBD1. Unmatched junction bases numbered 4, after V lost 2 bases and J lost 1 base. The CDR3 sequence is 15 residues long. Germline assignment: CDR1 MNHEY and CDR2 SMNVEV (reference sequence). CDR3 sequence: CASSLKWDRSYEQYF. In nucleotides, the CDR3 is TGTGCCAGCAGTTTAAAGTGGGACAGGTCCTACGAGCAGTACTTC.

This chain's CDR3 is CASSSPGLGINEQFF. The CDR3 bases are TGTGCCAGCAGCTCCCCGGGACTAGGTATTAATGAGCAGTTCTTC. V usage is TRBV7-3 and J usage is TRBJ2-1; 8 positions match TRBD2. The CDR3 has 15 residues. V gave up 4 bases and J gave up 7 bases; unmatched junction bases: 9. Germline V gene lookup returns CDR1 SGHTA and CDR2 FQGTGA.

This clonotype was detected only a few times. The rearrangement links TRBV6-1 to TRBJ1-5; TRBD1 aligns across 9 bases. The CDR3 is made up of 15 amino acids. V trimming: 4 bases; J trimming: 7 bases; junction bases outside the gene matches: 8. The V gene's germline CDR1 is MNHNS and CDR2 SASEGT. The CDR3 DNA reads TGTGCCAGCAGTGGTTCCGGGACAGGGTGGCAGCCCCAGCATTTT. Translation: CASSGSGTGWQPQHF.

There are a few counts of this clonotype. J is TRBJ2-7 and V is TRBV12-3 or TRBV12-4; tentatively, D is TRBD1 (6 bases). V shed 5 bases and J shed 2 bases, with 13 bases lying between them. The CDR3 has 14 amino acids. CDR3 DNA sequence: TGTGCCAGCAGTCTCGGGACATACCCCTACGAGCAGTACTTC. Amino acid sequence: CASSLGTYPYEQYF.

This chain connects TRBV12-3 or TRBV12-4 to TRBJ2-5, with 8 bases that match TRBD2. The J call may not be correct, given that the DNA end is closer to TRBJ2-7. The CDR3 has 14 residues. CDR3 bases: TGTGCCAGCAGTCCGGCGGACGGACTAGCCGAGCAGTACTTC. Residues: CASSPADGLAEQYF.

The gene calls are TRBV7-9 and TRBJ2-1, with 8 bases lining up with TRBD2. Trimming cost V 1 base and J 7 bases; bases outside gene matches: 18. CDR1 SEHNR and CDR2 FQNEAQ come from the germline V gene (reference sequence). The CDR3 is 19 residues long. DNA of the CDR3: TGTGCCAGCAGCTTAGGGCATATAGCGGGAAAAGGAACGGAGAATGAGCAGTTCTTC. Translated, it gives CASSLGHIAGKGTENEQFF. Full variable domain (outside the CDR3, taken from reference TRBV7-9 and TRBJ2-1): DTGVSQNPRHKITKRGQNVTFRCDPISEHNRLYWYRQTLGQGPEFLTYFQNEAQLEKSRLLSDRFSAERPKGSFSTLEIQRTEQGDSAMYLCASSLGHIAGKGTENEQFFGPGTRLTVL.

This sequence joins TRBV9 and TRBJ1-2, with 10 bases identical to TRBD1. V was pared by 3 bases and J by 7 bases, with 18 bases of the junction left unmatched. The CDR3 runs 18 residues. Germline lookup yields CDR1 SGDLS and CDR2 YYNGEE. This chain's CDR3 is CASSAYRDRGTQAGGYTF. In DNA, the CDR3 is TGTGCCAGCAGCGCCTACCGGGACAGGGGCACCCAAGCTGGTGGCTACACCTTC.

This clonotype was seen only a few times. This chain connects TRBV6-6 to TRBJ2-7; no clear D. Germline V gives CDR1 MNHNY, CDR2 SVGAGI (reference sequence). Trimming removed 0 bases from V and 5 bases from J, with 5 bases in between. This CDR3 has 12 amino acids. This CDR3 is CASSYSRDEQYF. The CDR3 coding sequence is TGTGCCAGCAGTTACTCGAGAGACGAGCAGTACTTC.

This chain links TRBV18 with TRBJ1-1, with D unresolved. Germline CDR1 KGHSH, CDR2 LQKENI. Deletions cut 0 bases from V and 0 bases from J, with 8 bases between. The CDR3 spans 15 residues. The CDR3 DNA reads TGTGCCAGCTCACCACCTAGTCGGTTGAACACTGAAGCTTTCTTT. Encoded protein: CASSPPSRLNTEAFF.

The chain is built from TRBV25-1 and TRBJ2-1; D may correspond to TRBD1 or TRBD2 (5 bases each). The CDR3 contains 13 residues. In germline, CDR1 is MGHDK, CDR2 SYGVNS. Trimming removed 6 bases at V and 0 bases at J, with 6 bases between. The CDR3 sequence is CASRGPSYNEQFF. CDR3 coding DNA: TGTGCCAGCAGGGGACCCTCCTACAATGAGCAGTTCTTC.

The chain links TRBV12-3 or TRBV12-4 to TRBJ2-4; 7 positions agree with TRBD2. The ends lost 6 bases at V and 13 bases at J; junction bases unmatched: 12. The CDR3 length is 13 residues. DNA of the CDR3: TGTGCCAGCAGCCCTCGTTGGGGGGGAGAGCAGTACTTC. Encoded protein: CASSPRWGGEQYF.

A few counts support this clonotype. The chain carries TRBV7-3 and TRBJ2-1; TRBD2 matches 15 bases. The CDR3 consists of 15 residues. CDR1 is SGHTA and CDR2 is FQGTGA in the germline V gene. V gave up 5 bases and J gave up 7 bases; unmatched junction bases: 3. CDR3 loop: CASSQGTSGGNEQFF. CDR3 DNA sequence: TGTGCCAGCAGCCAGGGGACTAGCGGGGGGAATGAGCAGTTCTTC.

In this sample, this clonotype turned up a few times. The chain is built from TRBV7-8 and TRBJ2-7, with 8 bases that match TRBD1. V was pared by 0 bases and J by 3 bases, with 7 bases of the junction left unmatched. The germline gives CDR1 SGHVS, CDR2 FQNEAQ. This CDR3 spans 16 amino acids. The CDR3 nucleotides read TGTGCCAGCAGCTTAGCAGGGCAGGGGGCGGTCTACGAGCAGTACTTC. Amino acids: CASSLAGQGAVYEQYF.

The J gene is TRBJ2-1, the V gene TRBV7-9; no firm D call. This CDR3 has 16 amino acids. V lost 5 bases and J 0 bases, leaving 14 bases between the germline ends. In germline, CDR1 is SEHNR, CDR2 FQNEAQ (reference sequence). DNA for the CDR3: TGTGCCAGCAGCCCTCGGCCCCTCAGCTCCTACAATGAGCAGTTCTTC. This gives the protein CASSPRPLSSYNEQFF.

The CDR3 nucleotides are TGTGCCAGCAGAGACAGGGGAGGTGAAAAACTGTTTTTT. This translates into CASRDRGGEKLFF. The chain is built from TRBV25-1 and TRBJ1-4; 8 positions match TRBD1. The CDR3 is made up of 13 amino acids. Germline V gene lookup returns CDR1 MGHDK and CDR2 SYGVNS. With 6 bases clipped from V and 7 bases from J, the junction kept 4 bases outside the gene matches. The variable domain in full, completed from reference TRBV25-1 and TRBJ1-4, reads EADIYQTPRYLVIGTGKKITLECSQTMGHDKMYWYQQDPGMELHLIHYSYGVNSTEKGDLSSESTVSRIRTEHFPLTLESARPSHTSQYLCASRDRGGEKLFFGSGTQLSVL.

CDR3 DNA: TGCAGTGGCCAGCCTTTTACTAGCACAGATACGCAGTATTTT. Translation gives CSGQPFTSTDTQYF. The chain links TRBV20-1 to TRBJ2-3; D remains unclear. The CDR3 contains 14 residues. CDR1 and CDR2 from the germline V gene are DFQATT and SNEGSKA (reference sequence). Trimming took 7 bases from V and 0 from J, leaving 14 bases between them.

This clonotype has only a few counts. The rearrangement uses TRBV7-2 and TRBJ2-7; D perhaps matches TRBD1 (6 bases). V lost 1 base and J lost 2, with 12 bases in between. The CDR3 loop spans 15 amino acids. In germline, CDR1 is SGHTA, CDR2 FQGNSA. The CDR3 sequence: CASSLVQGSAYEQYF. Written as DNA, the CDR3 is TGTGCCAGCAGCTTAGTTCAGGGGTCGGCCTACGAGCAGTACTTC.

The V and J genes are TRBV29-1 and TRBJ2-5, with 9 positions matching TRBD1. J gave up 5 bases and V 5 bases, and 12 bases lay outside the gene matches. Per germline, CDR1 SQVTM and CDR2 ANQGSEA. The CDR3 spans 15 residues. CDR3 region: CSVRPEHRGPETQYF. The CDR3 DNA is TGCAGCGTTCGACCGGAGCACAGGGGGCCTGAGACCCAGTACTTC.

V gene TRBV10-3 combines with J gene TRBJ2-7, with D hard to call. The DNA end favors TRBJ2-5, so the J call may be wrong. Germline loops: CDR1 ENHRY, CDR2 SYGVKD. CDR3 length: 11 amino acids. This CDR3 is CAIRGSETQYF. DNA of the CDR3: TGTGCCATCAGGGGGTCGGAGACCCAGTACTTC.

To note about this clonotype: One junction end disagrees with the germline gene, perhaps due to a read error. V gene TRBV7-2 combines with J gene TRBJ2-3, with 8 positions matching TRBD1. CDR3 size: 15 residues. Per the germline V gene, CDR1 is SGHTA and CDR2 is FQGNSA. The CDR3 DNA follows: TGTGCCAGCAGCCCTAGGACAGGGAGCACAGATACGCGGTATTTT. This translates into CASSPRTGSTDTRYF.

The V call is TRBV9, the J call TRBJ2-3; perhaps TRBD1 as D (6 bases). This CDR3 comprises 15 residues. CDR1 is SGDLS and CDR2 is YYNGEE in the germline V gene. Trimming took off 3 bases at V and 5 bases at J, with 16 bases between the two ends. The CDR3 sequence: CASSGRHRAQDTQYF. CDR3 DNA sequence: TGTGCCAGCAGCGGCCGGCACAGGGCCCAAGATACGCAGTATTTT.

V usage is TRBV27 and J usage is TRBJ1-2; 10 bases fit TRBD1. The ends lost 3 bases at V and 1 base at J; junction bases unmatched: 11. Germline V gene lookup returns CDR1 MNHEY and CDR2 SMNVEV (reference sequence). This CDR3 spans 18 amino acids. The CDR3 spells CASSFLRDRGSVNYGYTF. CDR3 nucleotides: TGTGCCAGCAGTTTCCTCCGGGACAGGGGTTCCGTTAACTATGGCTACACCTTC.

This chain joins TRBV3-1 and TRBJ1-4; D gene ambiguous. The length of the CDR3 is 14 residues. V gave up 3 bases and J gave up 8 bases, with 13 bases separating them. In germline, CDR1 is LGHDT, CDR2 YNNKEL (reference sequence). The CDR3 nucleotides read TGTGCCAGCAGCCATCAATGGGCCGACGAAAAACTGTTTTTT. Amino acid sequence: CASSHQWADEKLFF.

This clonotype has just a few counts. The rearrangement links TRBV29-1 to TRBJ1-1; D gene ambiguous. The germline V gene encodes CDR1 SQVTM and CDR2 ANQGSEA. This CDR3 region has 12 residues. V was clipped by 5 bases and J by 1 base, with 8 bases between them. For the CDR3, the DNA is TGCAGCGTTTCCGCAGGGAACACTGAAGCTTTCTTT. Translated, it gives CSVSAGNTEAFF.

J is TRBJ2-7 and V is TRBV2, with D perhaps matching TRBD1 (10 bases). The germline gives CDR1 SNHLY, CDR2 FYNNEI. V was trimmed by 11 bases and J by 3 bases, leaving 23 bases between them. This CDR3 comprises 15 residues. The CDR3 sequence: CAVNPSGTGVYEQYF. CDR3 DNA sequence: TGTGCCGTCAACCCTAGCGGGACAGGGGTCTACGAGCAGTACTTC. Filled out from reference TRBV2 and TRBJ2-7, the complete variable domain reads EPEVTQTPSHQVTQMGQEVILRCVPISNHLYFYWYRQILGQKVEFLVSFYNNEISEKSEIFDDQFSVERPDGSNFTLKIRSTKLEDSAMYFCAVNPSGTGVYEQYFGPGTRLTVT.